This T cell receptor beta chain comes out of a study of blood T cell repertoires in COVID-19 (dated by TCRdb to the early 2020s). In terms of the full investigation: Samples covering the acute and convalescent phases of COVID-19 were provided by collaborators in the United States, Italy and Spain. The material from the prospective study consisted of cDNA or gDNA derived from T cells, B-cell-depleted T cells, or PBMCs. The dataset comprised deeply sampled blood TCRbeta repertoires from subjects exposed to, actively infected with, or recovered from COVID-19. The repertoires were released in a freely available public database meant as a resource for research on the immune response to SARS-CoV-2. The samples were drawn from the first 160 participants of the ongoing ImmuneRACE study and from more than 1,000 subjects provided by 6 global collaborators. Sample metadata almost always included a de-identified subject ID, COVID-19 status, age in years and sex. Where HLA class I and class II types were available, the types were taken from metadata supplied by the sample provider, not from assay-based typing.

TCRbeta CDR3 regions were amplified from genomic DNA by means of the immunoSEQ Assay, a bias-controlled multiplex PCR. As for how the authors treated the data: The number of nucleated cells in each sample was estimated by amplification of reference gene primers within the assay. To quantify the absolute abundance of each unique TCRbeta CDR3 rearrangement, sequence reads were collapsed and filtered. For each sample, productive Simpson clonality was calculated as the square root of Simpson's diversity index across productive rearrangements. TCRdb took this table from immuneACCESS and kept in-frame rearrangements with V and J called. Such tables lack part of the clones; where checked against another copy, unresolved V genes explain under half of the gap, and the rest is unexplained. Clone size and the V and J calls come from that table; the DNA yielded D and trimming. Counted in this sample were tens of thousands of clones; around 88% of them appeared once. Of the sample, roughly 14% is held by the ten largest clones.

A remark on this clone: The clone's antigen remains unknown. Base quality data are lacking; no much larger clone is found one base away.

General study outcomes and caveats: The quantity of clinical and demographic metadata differed by source and by participant and was supplied without curation.

Whole blood was collected in K2EDTA tubes by collaborating institutions according to the institutions' own protocols. For TCRbeta analysis, collaborators shipped samples as frozen whole blood, isolated PBMCs, or DNA extracted from either of those sample types. The CDR3 holds 15 amino acids from the cysteine to the phenylalanine. Just CDR3 DNA is preserved here, 45 bases in frame from base 1. Looking up the germline V gene (reference sequence) yields CDR1 LGHDT and CDR2 YNNKEL. V and J lose 0 bases and 3 bases, and a span of 6 bases separates them. The specimen was peripheral blood. The chain couples TRBV3-1 (or the pseudogene TRBV3-2) to TRBJ1-6; TRBD1 is a weak D gene call, 6 bases matching. The sequence derives from a human donor in a cohort sampled during active COVID-19. In nucleotides, the sequence is TGTGCCAGCAGCCAAGACAGGGGCTATAATTCACCCCTCCACTTT. Its protein reads: CASSQDRGYNSPLHF.